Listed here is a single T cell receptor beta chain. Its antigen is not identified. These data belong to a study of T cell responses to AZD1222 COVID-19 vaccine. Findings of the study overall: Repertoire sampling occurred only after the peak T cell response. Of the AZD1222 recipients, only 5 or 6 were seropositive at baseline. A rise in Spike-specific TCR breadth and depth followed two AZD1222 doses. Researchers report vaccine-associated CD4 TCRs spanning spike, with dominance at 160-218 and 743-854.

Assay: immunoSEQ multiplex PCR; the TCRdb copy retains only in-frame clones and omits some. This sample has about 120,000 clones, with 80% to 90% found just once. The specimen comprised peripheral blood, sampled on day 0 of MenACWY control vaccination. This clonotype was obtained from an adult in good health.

The CDR3 sequence is CADPRQENTEAFF. The CDR3 DNA reads TGCGCCGACCCGAGACAAGAGAACACTGAAGCTTTCTTT. The rearrangement links TRBV10-1 to TRBJ1-1; D remains unclear. The V end lost 11 bases, the J end lost 1 base, and 14 bases lay between the germline ends. The germline V gene has CDR1 WNHNN and CDR2 SYGVQD (reference sequence). The CDR3 consists of 13 residues.